The 11 T cell receptor beta chains presented below share a single source sample, sequenced in a study of shared clonotypes between healthy human individuals. Sequencing used immunoSEQ multiplex PCR; TCRdb keeps in-frame clones, though not all of them. Of about 490,000 clones in the sample, about 82% are singletons; the top ten hold over 10%. The sample was PBMCs. The receptors originated from a woman aged 40 to 50 in good health. Some clones in this sample may be carry-over from other donors' samples.

This clone appeared a single time. This chain connects TRBV9 to TRBJ2-3, with TRBD2 matching over 10 bases. CDR3 size: 15 residues. J was trimmed by 4 bases and V by 4 bases; bases with no gene match: 6. Germline loops: CDR1 SGDLS, CDR2 YYNGEE. The CDR3 sequence is CASSPSGRDSDTQYF. DNA of the CDR3: TGTGCCAGCAGCCCCAGCGGGAGGGATTCAGATACGCAGTATTTT.

This clone was recorded a few times. The rearrangement uses TRBV15 and TRBJ1-1; no clear D. V was pared by 0 bases and J by 1 base, with 3 bases between. CDR3 length equals 13 residues. Germline-derived CDR1 and CDR2 are LNHNV and YYDKDF (reference sequence). The CDR3 reads CATSRETNTEAFF. CDR3 sequence (DNA): TGTGCCACCAGCAGAGAGACGAACACTGAAGCTTTCTTT.

This clone was observed at least ten times. The J gene is TRBJ2-3, the V gene TRBV6-1, with 9 bases lining up with TRBD1. The germline V gene encodes CDR1 MNHNS and CDR2 SASEGT. The CDR3 extends over 15 amino acids. V shed 7 bases, J shed 3 bases, and the junction held 8 bases outside the gene matches. The CDR3 region is CASIPGQGETDTQYF. Here the CDR3 DNA reads TGTGCCAGCATCCCGGGACAGGGAGAAACAGATACGCAGTATTTT.

The chain links TRBV20-1 to TRBJ2-5; weak D call: TRBD2 (6 bases). Trimming took 5 bases from V and 2 from J, leaving 6 bases between them. Per germline, CDR1 DFQATT and CDR2 SNEGSKA (reference sequence). CDR3 length equals 11 residues. CDR3 region: CSAGGQETQYF. DNA for the CDR3: TGCAGTGCTGGGGGGCAAGAGACCCAGTACTTC.

With respect to this clone: A far larger clone is one nucleotide away, so this likely arose from a read error. This chain links TRBV4-3 with TRBJ1-2, with no clear D. Per germline, CDR1 LGHNA and CDR2 YSLEER. This CDR3 is built from 13 residues. Between the trimmed V and J ends, which lost 10 bases and 7 bases, there was a span of 19 bases. Here the CDR3 DNA reads TGCGCCAACAGTCCCCGTAGGGAGTCTGGCTACACCTTC. It specifies CANSPRRESGYTF.

This rearrangement joins TRBV5-1 to TRBJ1-5; D is unclear. The CDR3 length is 15 residues. Germline V gene data show CDR1 as SGHRS and CDR2 as YFSETQ. Trimming took 0 bases from V and 0 from J, leaving 7 bases between them. CDR3 region: CASSLDVGSNQPQHF. The CDR3 bases are TGCGCCAGCAGCTTGGACGTCGGTAGCAATCAGCCCCAGCATTTT. Combining the CDR3 with reference TRBV5-1 and TRBJ1-5 gives the whole variable domain KAGVTQTPRYLIKTRGQQVTLSCSPISGHRSVSWYQQTPGQGLQFLFEYFSETQRNKGNFPGRFSGRQFSNSRSEMNVSTLELGDSALYLCASSLDVGSNQPQHFGDGTRLSIL.

This clone occurred many times. The rearrangement links TRBV27 to TRBJ2-3, with TRBD2 matching over 8 bases. Germline lookup yields CDR1 MNHEY and CDR2 SMNVEV (reference sequence). The CDR3 loop spans 16 amino acids. V gave up 7 bases and J gave up 6 bases; unmatched junction bases: 15. CDR3 residues: CASKTLGAGVVDTQYF. CDR3 coding DNA: TGTGCCAGCAAAACCCTTGGAGCGGGAGTGGTGGATACGCAGTATTTT.

In the case of this clone: This sequence is one base from a far larger clone and is likely a read error. The same CDR3 also results from other DNA sequences found in this sample. This chain joins TRBV4-1 and TRBJ2-7; no firm D call. Germline-derived CDR1 and CDR2 are MGHRA and YSYEKL. This CDR3 comprises 13 residues. The CDR3 nucleotides read TGCGCAAGCAGCCAAGTAGCTTACTACGAGCAGTACTTC. This gives the protein CASSQVAYYEQYF.

CDR3 region: CASSQFGTSGTQYF. DNA of the CDR3: TGTGCCAGCAGCCAATTCGGGACTAGCGGGACCCAGTACTTC. V usage is TRBV14 and J usage is TRBJ2-5; 11 bases align to TRBD2. CDR1 is SGHDN and CDR2 is FVKESK in the germline V gene. V dropped 2 bases and J dropped 7; count of bases not matched to a gene: 3. The CDR3 is 14 residues long.

This chain joins TRBV5-1 and TRBJ1-5, with D possibly matching TRBD1 (5 bases). The CDR3 runs 17 residues. The germline V gene has CDR1 SGHRS and CDR2 YFSETQ. V was cut by 1 base and J by 7 bases, with 21 bases left in between. The CDR3 nucleotides read TGCGCCAGCAGCTTGATCCCATCGGGGGAGCGGGGGCAGCCCCAGCATTTT. The encoded protein is CASSLIPSGERGQPQHF.

For this clone: One base separates it from a far larger clone, so it is likely a read error. V and J are TRBV25-1 and TRBJ2-3; D possibly matches TRBD1 or TRBD2 (6 bases each). In germline, CDR1 is MGHDK, CDR2 SYGVNS. The CDR3 is 15 amino acids. The CDR3 reads CASSERDRGADAQYF. In nucleotides, the CDR3 is TGTGCCAGCAGTGAACGGGATAGGGGGGCAGATGCGCAGTATTTT.